This T cell receptor beta chain originates from a study of shared clonotypes between healthy human individuals. The assay was immunoSEQ multiplex PCR, and TCRdb's table has in-frame clones only and misses some. The table lists over a million clones, 70% to 80% of them singletons. This CDR3 is built from 13 residues. Looked up from germline, CDR1 is SGHNT and CDR2 is YYREEE (reference sequence). V lost 0 bases and J lost 7, with 10 bases in between. Sequencing was done on a sample of memory CD4+ T cells sorted from blood. The subset is: CD45RA-negative fraction. V gene TRBV5-4 combines with J gene TRBJ1-2, with D perhaps matching TRBD1 (5 bases). The source of this sequence is a man between 18 and 35 years old in good health. The CDR3 loop reads CASSLAQDLGYTF. CDR3 nucleotide sequence: TGTGCCAGCAGCTTGGCACAGGATCTTGGCTACACCTTC.